The clone carrying this TCR beta chain was detected only once. Its specificity is not known. This sample is drawn from a study of vaccination and CD4 T cells after COVID-19. The wider study: For post-vaccine samples, collection took place a median about 72 days after dose two, ranging from 14 to 241. As a positive control, some control cultures were given a CEFX pool, while others were given an HIV-1 Nef pool or no peptide.

Scientists ran DNA taken from cultured CD4+ T cells through the Oncomine TCR Beta short-read assay for sequencing. TCRdb passed the PCR reads through MiXCR, listing each CDR3 protein once. The sample has over 20,000 distinct CDR3 sequences, around 43% seen once. Treatment in this sample: approximately 9-day PBMC culture with coronavirus spike peptide pools or control peptides (ViraFEST assay). At both days 3 and 7, half the medium was replaced with fresh IL-2 medium. The CDR3 has 15 amino acids. The V and J ends lost 5 bases and 2 bases respectively, with 13 bases between them. CDR1 is LNHDA, CDR2 SQIVND, per germline (reference sequence).

The sequence was obtained from a human donor who had recovered from COVID-19. This rearrangement joins TRBV19 to TRBJ1-5; D is unclear. Specimen: CD4+ T cells from blood, cultured in vitro. The CDR3 DNA sequence: TGTGCCAGTAGTCCCCTCCTCGGAGGCAATCAGCCCCAGCATTTT. Translating gives CASSPLLGGNQPQHF.